This passage covers 30 T cell receptor beta chains from one sample sequenced in a study of T cells in narcolepsy. Using immunoSEQ multiplex PCR, the repertoire was profiled, and TCRdb retains in-frame clones only, with some absent. The sample shows fewer than 35,000 clones, under 85% of them seen only once. Sequenced sample: CD45RA- memory CD4+ T cells from PBMCs. The receptors were gathered from a human donor with narcolepsy.

The chain links TRBV7-8 to TRBJ1-6; D is uncertain. The CDR3 loop spans 13 amino acids. The V gene lost 5 bases and the J gene lost 7 bases, with 9 bases spanning the gap. In germline, CDR1 is SGHVS, CDR2 FQNEAQ. The CDR3 sequence: CASSPRINSPLHF. CDR3 DNA: TGTGCCAGCAGCCCTCGGATCAATTCACCCCTCCACTTT.

CDR3 in DNA: TGTGCCAGCAGCGTTAGCCACCGTGAGGACTACGAGCAGTACTTC. This codes for CASSVSHREDYEQYF. The V call is TRBV11-2, the J call TRBJ2-5; D not resolved. The J call may not be correct, given that the DNA end is closer to TRBJ2-7. The CDR3 has 15 amino acids. The germline V gene has CDR1 SGHAT and CDR2 FQNNGV.

This sequence joins TRBV2 and TRBJ1-3; maybe TRBD1 (5 bases). The CDR3 sequence is 16 residues long. The V end lost 5 bases, the J end lost 4 bases, and 18 bases lay between the germline ends. The V gene's germline CDR1 is SNHLY and CDR2 FYNNEI. The CDR3 DNA reads TGTGCCAGCAGTCCCGGGAGGAGGCAGGGCGGAAACACCATATATTTT. This encodes CASSPGRRQGGNTIYF.

This chain connects TRBV11-2 to TRBJ1-6, with D unclear. The CDR3 length is 14 residues. From germline, CDR1 is SGHAT and CDR2 FQNNGV. V lost 0 bases and J lost 10, with 10 bases in between. The CDR3 DNA reads as TGTGCCAGCAGCTTAGATGGGGTAATCTCACCCCTCCACTTT. This codes for CASSLDGVISPLHF.

This chain links TRBV7-6 with TRBJ1-3, with 7 bases identical to TRBD1. Germline CDR1 reads SGHVS; CDR2 reads FNYEAQ. This CDR3 region has 17 residues. V lost 2 bases to trimming and J lost 2 bases; unmatched junction nucleotides: 9. The CDR3 spells CASSLSYEGATGNTIYF. The CDR3 bases are TGTGCCAGCAGCTTATCATATGAGGGGGCAACTGGAAACACCATATATTTT.

The V gene is TRBV10-1, the J gene TRBJ2-2; 9 bases fit TRBD2. The CDR3 sequence is 17 residues long. V gave up 2 bases and J gave up 2 bases; unmatched junction bases: 6. Germline V gene data show CDR1 as WNHNN and CDR2 as SYGVQD (reference sequence). CDR3 DNA sequence: TGCGCCAGCAGTGAGGGGACTAGCCGATTCAACACCGGGGAGCTGTTTTTT. Protein: CASSEGTSRFNTGELFF.

This chain links TRBV5-1 with TRBJ1-2; D might be TRBD1 (5 bases). The CDR3 totals 14 residues. The germline gives CDR1 SGHRS, CDR2 YFSETQ. Between the trimmed V and J ends, which lost 0 bases and 6 bases, there was a span of 12 bases. CDR3: CASSLGGTANGYTF. The CDR3 coding sequence is TGCGCCAGCAGCTTGGGCGGGACGGCGAATGGCTACACCTTC. Looking up the rest from reference TRBV5-1 and TRBJ1-2 gives the full variable domain: KAGVTQTPRYLIKTRGQQVTLSCSPISGHRSVSWYQQTPGQGLQFLFEYFSETQRNKGNFPGRFSGRQFSNSRSEMNVSTLELGDSALYLCASSLGGTANGYTFGSGTRLTVV.

The chain is built from TRBV27 and TRBJ2-1; 12 nucleotides match TRBD2. With V trimmed by 3 bases and J by 12 bases, 3 bases remained unmatched. The CDR3 spans 13 residues. CDR1 is MNHEY, CDR2 SMNVEV, per germline (reference sequence). This CDR3 is CASSFLAGGPQFF. For the CDR3, the DNA is TGTGCCAGCAGTTTCCTAGCGGGGGGGCCGCAGTTCTTC.

The V call is TRBV6-6, the J call TRBJ1-5; D not certain. Trimming left V 10 bases short and J 1 base short, with 8 bases between. Per germline, CDR1 MNHNY and CDR2 SVGAGI (reference sequence). This CDR3 comprises 12 residues. The CDR3, as DNA: TGTGCCATCTCCGGGAGCAATCAGCCCCAGCATTTT. Protein: CAISGSNQPQHF.

This clone has just one count. The genes are TRBV30 and TRBJ1-1; D is unresolved. CDR3 length: 12 residues. Germline values: CDR1 GTSNPN, CDR2 SVGIG (reference sequence). Trimming cost V 4 bases and J 10 bases, with 16 bases left between them. The CDR3 DNA sequence: TGTGCCTGGACTGGACTAGTTGCGGTAGCTTTCTTT. Protein product: CAWTGLVAVAFF.

The rearrangement links TRBV6-6 to TRBJ2-3, with 13 bases fitting TRBD2. Germline assignment: CDR1 MNHNY and CDR2 SVGAGI (reference sequence). This CDR3 has 13 amino acids. V shed 8 bases, J shed 4 bases, and the junction held 0 bases outside the gene matches. CDR3 in DNA: TGTGCCAGCGGGACTAGCGGGGCAGATACGCAGTATTTT. This codes for CASGTSGADTQYF.

The J gene is TRBJ1-1, the V gene TRBV6-1; D unresolved. V lost 0 bases, J lost 8 bases, and 10 bases lay in between. The CDR3 spans 13 residues. Germline values: CDR1 MNHNS, CDR2 SASEGT. This chain's CDR3 is CASSEAYGVEAFF. CDR3 nucleotides: TGTGCCAGCAGTGAAGCGTATGGGGTAGAAGCTTTCTTT.

As to this clone: Other DNA sequences in the sample encode the same CDR3. The chain uses TRBV18 and TRBJ2-7; TRBD1 might be the D (5 bases). The germline CDR1 and CDR2 sequences are KGHSH and LQKENI. V gave up 2 bases and J gave up 0 bases, with 5 bases separating them. This CDR3 is 13 amino acids long. For the CDR3, the DNA is TGTGCCAGCTCACCAGACAGCTCCTACGAGCAGTACTTC. The encoded protein is CASSPDSSYEQYF.

This chain connects TRBV6-4 to TRBJ2-1, with TRBD2 matching 7 bases. Germline CDR1 reads MRHNA; CDR2 reads SNTAGT. V was pared by 6 bases and J by 4 bases, with 9 bases of the junction left unmatched. The CDR3 is 15 amino acids. CDR3 sequence (DNA): TGTGCCAGCAGCGTAACGGCTAGCGGATACAATGAGCAGTTCTTC. Protein: CASSVTASGYNEQFF.

V usage is TRBV4-3 and J usage is TRBJ1-2; D is perhaps TRBD1 (6 bases). In germline, CDR1 is LGHNA, CDR2 YSLEER. V was shortened by 0 bases and J by 7 bases, with 9 bases between the two germline ends. The CDR3 runs 13 residues. The CDR3 loop is CASSQEQGLGYTF. CDR3 sequence (DNA): TGCGCCAGCAGCCAAGAGCAGGGGCTTGGCTACACCTTC.

The chain is built from TRBV18 and TRBJ1-1; 8 bases agree with TRBD1. The germline gives CDR1 KGHSH, CDR2 LQKENI. V dropped 4 bases and J dropped 2; count of bases not matched to a gene: 3. This CDR3 comprises 14 residues. CDR3 residues: CASSLGTGNTEAFF. CDR3 nucleotides: TGTGCCAGCTCACTGGGGACAGGAAACACTGAAGCTTTCTTT.

CDR3 in DNA: TGTGCCAGCAGCACCGGAGGGGGCAGACTCTACACTGAAGCTTTCTTT. Amino acids: CASSTGGGRLYTEAFF. This sequence joins TRBV11-2 and TRBJ1-1, with 7 positions matching TRBD1. In germline, CDR1 is SGHAT, CDR2 FQNNGV. Losses at the gene ends were 5 bases for V and 3 bases for J; bases not matched to a gene: 12. The CDR3 totals 16 residues. The entire variable domain, with the rest obtained from reference TRBV11-2 and TRBJ1-1, is as follows: EAGVAQSPRYKIIEKRQSVAFWCNPISGHATLYWYQQILGQGPKLLIQFQNNGVVDDSQLPKDRFSAERLKGVDSTLKIQPAKLEDSAVYLCASSTGGGRLYTEAFFGQGTRLTVV.

The chain links TRBV6-5 to TRBJ1-6; a possible D gene is TRBD1 (5 bases). CDR3 length: 13 residues. Germline V CDR1 and CDR2: MNHEY, SVGAGI. Trimming took 5 bases from V and 11 from J, leaving 13 bases between them. The CDR3 reads CASSEEGVTPLHF. CDR3 sequence (DNA): TGTGCCAGCAGTGAAGAAGGGGTCACACCCCTCCACTTT.

Details on this clone: This same CDR3 is encoded by further DNA sequences in the sample. The V gene is TRBV14, the J gene TRBJ1-1; D uncertain. This CDR3 comprises 12 residues. Germline V gene sequence: CDR1 SGHDN, CDR2 FVKESK. Trimming took 4 bases from V and 7 from J, leaving 10 bases between them. The CDR3 sequence: CASSRGQNEAFF. In DNA form, the CDR3 reads TGTGCCAGCAGCCGCGGGCAGAATGAAGCTTTCTTT.

The chain joins TRBV11-3 to TRBJ1-3, with D possibly TRBD1 on 5 matching bases. CDR1 and CDR2 (germline): SGHNT, YENEEA. V dropped 1 base and J dropped 2 bases, with 6 bases sitting between them. There are 14 residues in the CDR3. CDR3 DNA: TGTGCCAGCAGCTTAGGAGGGGCTGGAAACACCATATATTTT. The encoded protein is CASSLGGAGNTIYF.

The J gene is TRBJ2-3, the V gene TRBV4-2; TRBD2 might be the D (6 bases). V lost 3 bases and J 5 bases, leaving 15 bases between the germline ends. The CDR3 is 15 amino acids. Germline CDR1 and CDR2: LGHNA and YNFKEQ. The CDR3: CASSQGSGARDTQYF. Here the CDR3 DNA reads TGTGCCAGCAGCCAGGGTAGCGGCGCTAGAGATACGCAGTATTTT.

The chain combines TRBV10-3 with TRBJ1-2, with 7 bases identical to TRBD1. Germline V lookup: CDR1 ENHRY, CDR2 SYGVKD. After removal of 9 bases from V and 1 base from J, the junction contained 5 bases not matched to a gene. This CDR3 spans 13 amino acids. The CDR3, as DNA: TGTGCCATGACAGGGAACCTTAACTATGGCTACACCTTC. Translating it yields CAMTGNLNYGYTF.

This sequence joins TRBV6-5 and TRBJ1-4; D is unresolved. Germline CDR1 is MNHEY and CDR2 is SVGAGI. The V end lost 7 bases, the J end lost 0 bases, and 12 bases lay between the germline ends. The CDR3 spans 15 residues. CDR3: CASTRAIATNEKLFF. The CDR3 DNA is TGTGCCAGCACAAGGGCAATTGCAACTAATGAAAAACTGTTTTTT.

The chain is built from TRBV5-5 and TRBJ1-3, with D maybe TRBD1 (5 bases). V lost 3 bases and J lost 1, with 11 bases in between. This CDR3 has 15 residues. CDR1 is SGHKS, CDR2 YYEKEE, per germline (reference sequence). The CDR3 spells CASSSIWGSGNTIYF. CDR3 DNA sequence: TGTGCCAGCAGCTCGATTTGGGGGTCTGGAAACACCATATATTTT. The entire variable domain, with the rest obtained from reference TRBV5-5 and TRBJ1-3, is as follows: DAGVTQSPTHLIKTRGQQVTLRCSPISGHKSVSWYQQVLGQGPQFIFQYYEKEERGRGNFPDRFSARQFPNYSSELNVNALLLGDSALYLCASSSIWGSGNTIYFGEGSWLTVV.

Only one count was recorded for this clone. J is TRBJ1-6 and V is TRBV6-4; tentative D call: TRBD1 (5 bases). Trimming removed 3 bases from V and 10 bases from J, with 13 bases in between. The CDR3 loop spans 14 amino acids. Looked up from germline, CDR1 is MRHNA and CDR2 is SNTAGT. CDR3 in DNA: TGTGCCAGCAGTGAAGCGCAGGGTCGATCACCCCTCCACTTT. Its protein is CASSEAQGRSPLHF.

The chain is built from TRBV19 and TRBJ1-4, with D unresolved. The CDR3 runs to 13 residues. CDR1 and CDR2 (germline): LNHDA, SQIVND (reference sequence). V lost 9 bases and J 3 bases, leaving 11 bases between the germline ends. The CDR3, as DNA: TGTGCCAGGACGGGCGGACCTAATGAAAAACTGTTTTTT. The encoded protein is CARTGGPNEKLFF.

The chain combines TRBV23-1 with TRBJ2-6; 10 bases map to TRBD1. TRBV23-1 belongs to the ORF category, with a function that is uncertain. Losses at the gene ends were 6 bases for V and 0 bases for J; bases not matched to a gene: 5. CDR3 length: 17 residues. The CDR3 bases are TGCGCCAGCAGATGCGACAGGGGGCACTCTGGGGCCAACGTCCTGACTTTC. Translating gives CASRCDRGHSGANVLTF.

This rearrangement joins TRBV27 to TRBJ2-3, with 13 bases that match TRBD2. The CDR3 loop spans 18 amino acids. Germline CDR1 and CDR2: MNHEY and SMNVEV (reference sequence). V lost 11 bases, J lost 3 bases, and 17 bases stayed unmatched. The CDR3 spells CAHAGGGLAGSRTDTQYF. The DNA of the CDR3 is TGTGCCCACGCGGGGGGGGGACTAGCGGGGTCTAGGACAGATACGCAGTATTTT.

The V call is TRBV29-1, the J call TRBJ1-1; D is possibly TRBD1 (6 bases). The CDR3 consists of 13 residues. Between the trimmed V and J ends, which lost 8 bases and 4 bases, there was a span of 17 bases. The germline gives CDR1 SQVTM, CDR2 ANQGSEA. DNA for the CDR3: TGCAGCTCTGAGGTGGCAGGGGCCACTGAAGCTTTCTTT. Translation gives CSSEVAGATEAFF.

Worth noting for this clone: The same CDR3 can be traced to other DNA sequences in this sample. The chain has TRBV6-1 and TRBJ1-1, with D unclear. CDR3 length equals 13 residues. Germline CDR1 MNHNS, CDR2 SASEGT. Trimming cost V 7 bases and J 7 bases, with 16 bases left between them. Written as DNA, the CDR3 is TGTGCCAGCACCCACTCTTGGACTGATGAAGCTTTCTTT. Translating it yields CASTHSWTDEAFF.